This entry lists 3 T cell receptor beta chains sequenced from one sample in a study of identifying expanded T cells in peripheral blood. Profiling relied on immunoSEQ multiplex PCR, and the TCRdb table lists in-frame clones only, not all of them. The sample has 70,000 to 95,000 clones; about nine tenths are singletons. The material sequenced was blood. The receptors come from a person aged 18 to 70 in good health.

The V and J genes are TRBV6-4 and TRBJ2-1; 8 positions agree with TRBD2. Germline V gene lookup returns CDR1 MRHNA and CDR2 SNTAGT. The CDR3 is made up of 15 amino acids. V was clipped by 4 bases and J by 3 bases; unmatched bases: 5. CDR3 DNA: TGTGCCAGCAGTGCGGGGGGGGAAGACTACAATGAGCAGTTCTTC. Its protein is CASSAGGEDYNEQFF.

The genes are TRBV7-9 and TRBJ2-1; 7 bases align to TRBD1. V shed 5 bases and J 3 bases; nucleotides not matched to a gene: 4. The CDR3 spans 14 residues. The V gene's germline CDR1 is SEHNR and CDR2 FQNEAQ (reference sequence). The CDR3 sequence is CASSPDRLYNEQFF. CDR3 nucleotides: TGTGCCAGCAGCCCGGACAGGCTCTACAATGAGCAGTTCTTC.

The rearrangement joins TRBV7-2 to TRBJ2-1, with TRBD2 as a possible D gene (6 bases). This CDR3 is 14 amino acids long. Germline V gene data show CDR1 as SGHTA and CDR2 as FQGNSA. The germline V and J ends were trimmed by 4 bases and 6 bases, with 13 bases remaining between them. CDR3 nucleotides: TGTGCCAGCAGCTACAGCTATAGCGGCAATGAGCAGTTCTTC. Its protein is CASSYSYSGNEQFF.